The following is a T cell receptor (beta chain) sequence with its context. Antigen: not known. This sample stems from a study of beta chain features in type 1 diabetes. Overall study context: Sorted cells examined across all samples numbered around 110,000,000.

Every isolated RNA sample was fully reverse transcribed, so sequencing captured expressed TCRB transcripts. Libraries were prepared by immunoSEQ multiplex PCR; TCRdb keeps only in-frame clonotypes and omits some of them. The sample records about 190,000 clones, 6.5% to 9.5% being singletons. Findings of the study overall: Patients showed naive, central memory and Treg TCRB repertoires that appeared more similar than those of healthy donors. Shortening that was moderate but significant affected the TCRB CDR3s of Type 1 diabetes patients in all four CD4+ subsets.

Every donor had blood drawn once into heparin, 90 to 150 mL on average. CD4+ naive, central memory, regulatory and stem cell-like memory cells were sorted via CD45RO/CCR7/CD25/CD127/CD95/CD27. Per germline, CDR1 LGHNA and CDR2 YSLEER. V was cut by 4 bases and J by 5 bases, with 12 bases left in between. This CDR3 has 13 amino acids. The specimen sequenced was central memory CD4+ T cells from blood. This TCR came from a woman between 40 and 50 years old with type 1 diabetes. The V call is TRBV4-3, the J call TRBJ2-7; tentatively, D is TRBD1 (5 bases). The CDR3 spells CASSREQDNEQYF. The CDR3, as DNA: TGCGCCAGCAGCCGCGAACAGGATAACGAGCAGTACTTC.